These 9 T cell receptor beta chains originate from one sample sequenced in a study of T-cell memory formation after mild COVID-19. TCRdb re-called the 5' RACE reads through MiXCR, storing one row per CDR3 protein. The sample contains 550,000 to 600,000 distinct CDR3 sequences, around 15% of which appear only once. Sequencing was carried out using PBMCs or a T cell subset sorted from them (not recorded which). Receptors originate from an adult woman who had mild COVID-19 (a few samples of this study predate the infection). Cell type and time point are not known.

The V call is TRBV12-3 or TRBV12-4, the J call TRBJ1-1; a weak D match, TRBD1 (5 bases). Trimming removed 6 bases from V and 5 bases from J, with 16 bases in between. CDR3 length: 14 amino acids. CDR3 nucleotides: TGTGCCAGCAGGTCCGGAGGGGCTCTGACTGAAGCTTTCTTT. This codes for CASRSGGALTEAFF.

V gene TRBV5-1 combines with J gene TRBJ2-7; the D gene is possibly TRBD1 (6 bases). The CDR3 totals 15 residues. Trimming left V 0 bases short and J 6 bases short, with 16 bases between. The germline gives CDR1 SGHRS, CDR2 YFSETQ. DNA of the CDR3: TGCGCCAGCAGCTTGGCCGGAACAGGGCAGGGCGAGCAGTACTTC. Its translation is CASSLAGTGQGEQYF.

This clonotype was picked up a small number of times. Here the CDR3 DNA reads TGTGCCAGCAGTTACTCTGGTCCGTATAATTCACCCCTCCACTTT. It encodes CASSYSGPYNSPLHF. This chain uses TRBV6-5 with TRBJ1-6; D call uncertain. The V gene lost 0 bases and the J gene lost 4 bases, with 7 bases spanning the gap. Germline V lookup: CDR1 MNHEY, CDR2 SVGAGI. The CDR3 sequence is 15 residues long.

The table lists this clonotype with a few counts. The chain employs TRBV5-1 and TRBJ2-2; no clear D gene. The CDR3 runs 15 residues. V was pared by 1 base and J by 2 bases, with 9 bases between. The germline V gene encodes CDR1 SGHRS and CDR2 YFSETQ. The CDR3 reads CASSLTLINTGELFF. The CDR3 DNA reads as TGCGCCAGCAGCTTGACTCTCATCAACACCGGGGAGCTGTTTTTT.

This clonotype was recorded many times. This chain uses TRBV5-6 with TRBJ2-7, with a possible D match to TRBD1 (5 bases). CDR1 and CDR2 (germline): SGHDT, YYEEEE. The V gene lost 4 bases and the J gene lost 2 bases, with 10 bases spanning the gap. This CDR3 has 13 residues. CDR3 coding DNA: TGTGCCAGCAGCCAAGGACACACCTACGAGCAGTACTTC. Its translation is CASSQGHTYEQYF.

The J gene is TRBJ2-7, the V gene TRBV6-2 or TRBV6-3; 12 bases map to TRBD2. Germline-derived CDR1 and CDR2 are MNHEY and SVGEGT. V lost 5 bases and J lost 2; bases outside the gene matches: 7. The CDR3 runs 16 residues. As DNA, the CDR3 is TGTGCCAGCAGTCATTCTGGACTAGCGGGGACCTACGAGCAGTACTTC. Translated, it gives CASSHSGLAGTYEQYF.

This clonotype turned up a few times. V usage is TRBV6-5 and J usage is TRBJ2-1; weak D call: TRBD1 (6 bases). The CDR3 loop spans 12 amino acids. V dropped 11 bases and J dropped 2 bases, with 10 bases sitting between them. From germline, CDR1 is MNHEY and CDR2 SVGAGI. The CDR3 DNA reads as TGTGCCGCAGGGGCGGCCTACAATGAGCAGTTCTTC. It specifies CAAGAAYNEQFF.

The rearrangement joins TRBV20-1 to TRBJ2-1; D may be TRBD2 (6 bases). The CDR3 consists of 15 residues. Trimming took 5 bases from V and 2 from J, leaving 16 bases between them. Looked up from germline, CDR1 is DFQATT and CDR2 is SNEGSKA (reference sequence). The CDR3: CSALRSPGAYNEQFF. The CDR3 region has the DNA TGCAGTGCTCTGAGAAGTCCGGGAGCCTACAATGAGCAGTTCTTC.

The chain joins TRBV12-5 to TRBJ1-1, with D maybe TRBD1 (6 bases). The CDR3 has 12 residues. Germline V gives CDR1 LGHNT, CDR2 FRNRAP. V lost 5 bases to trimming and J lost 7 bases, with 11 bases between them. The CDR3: CASGPGGGEAFF. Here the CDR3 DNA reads TGTGCTAGTGGTCCGGGGGGCGGTGAAGCTTTCTTT.